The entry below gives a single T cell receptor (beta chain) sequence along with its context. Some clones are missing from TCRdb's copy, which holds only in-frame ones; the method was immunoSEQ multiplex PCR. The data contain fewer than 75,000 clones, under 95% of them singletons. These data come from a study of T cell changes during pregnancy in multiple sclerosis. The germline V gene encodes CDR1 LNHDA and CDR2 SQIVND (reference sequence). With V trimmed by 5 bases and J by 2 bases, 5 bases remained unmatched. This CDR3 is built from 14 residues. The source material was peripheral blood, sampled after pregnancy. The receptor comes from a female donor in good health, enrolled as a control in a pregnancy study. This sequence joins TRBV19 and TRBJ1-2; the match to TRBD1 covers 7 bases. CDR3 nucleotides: TGTGCCAGTAGTCGGACAGGTCAAAACTATGGCTACACCTTC. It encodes CASSRTGQNYGYTF.